These 28 T cell receptor beta chains originate from one sample sequenced in a study of blood T cell repertoires in COVID-19. Sequenced by immunoSEQ multiplex PCR; TCRdb stores in-frame clones only, minus some. The sample shows over 150,000 clones, roughly 93% of them seen only once. The sample was peripheral blood. These TCRs come from a man between 18 and 35 years old with COVID-19, enrolled during active disease.

About this clone itself: The sample holds other DNA sequences that translate to the same CDR3. The chain has TRBV27 and TRBJ2-3; no clear D. Germline assignment: CDR1 MNHEY and CDR2 SMNVEV (reference sequence). The CDR3 runs to 13 residues. The V end was cut by 2 bases, the J end by 2 bases, with 5 bases between. CDR3 sequence (DNA): TGTGCCAGCAGTTTAGCGGTCACAGATACGCAGTATTTT. As protein: CASSLAVTDTQYF.

The V gene is TRBV9, the J gene TRBJ2-2; D is perhaps TRBD2 (5 bases). Trimming took off 4 bases at V and 2 bases at J, with 15 bases between the two ends. CDR3 size: 16 residues. The germline CDR1 and CDR2 sequences are SGDLS and YYNGEE. CDR3 residues: CASSPFGSGNTGELFF. Here the CDR3 DNA reads TGTGCCAGCAGCCCCTTTGGGAGCGGAAACACCGGGGAGCTGTTTTTT.

This chain uses TRBV7-9 with TRBJ2-7; 13 bases are a match to TRBD2. CDR1 is SEHNR, CDR2 FQNEAQ, per germline (reference sequence). Trimming at V came to 6 bases and at J to 2 bases, leaving 7 bases not matched to a gene. This CDR3 is 16 amino acids long. CDR3 protein: CASSGLAGDAAYEQYF. In nucleotides, the CDR3 is TGTGCCAGCAGTGGACTAGCGGGAGACGCGGCCTACGAGCAGTACTTC.

The rearrangement joins TRBV9 to TRBJ2-3; weak D call: TRBD1 (5 bases). V lost 2 bases to trimming and J lost 5 bases, with 9 bases between them. CDR1 is SGDLS and CDR2 is YYNGEE in the germline V gene. The CDR3 sequence is 13 residues long. CDR3 loop: CASSVSGQDTQYF. As DNA, the CDR3 is TGTGCCAGCAGCGTTTCAGGGCAAGATACGCAGTATTTT.

This clone appeared once. This sequence joins TRBV19 and TRBJ2-7, with TRBD2 matching 8 bases. Per germline, CDR1 LNHDA and CDR2 SQIVND (reference sequence). CDR3 length: 13 amino acids. Trimming took 3 bases from V and 4 from J; bases not matched to a gene: 2. CDR3 region: CASSIGGAYEQYF. The CDR3 DNA follows: TGTGCCAGTAGTATCGGGGGGGCGTACGAGCAGTACTTC.

The chain links TRBV28 to TRBJ2-7; the D gene is possibly TRBD1 (6 bases). The CDR3 length is 16 residues. Germline V CDR1 and CDR2: MDHEN, SYDVKM. Trimming removed 2 bases at V and 1 base at J, with 15 bases between. The CDR3 nucleotides are TGTGCCAGCAGTTTAGTCTTCCAGGACAGTTCCTACGAGCAGTACTTC. Protein sequence: CASSLVFQDSSYEQYF.

Comment on this clone: At the DNA level, this CDR3 is encoded by other sequences in the same sample as well. The genes are TRBV6-5 and TRBJ1-6; TRBD1 agrees at 7 bases. The germline gives CDR1 MNHEY, CDR2 SVGAGI. V trimming: 8 bases; J trimming: 7 bases; junction bases outside the gene matches: 8. The CDR3 spans 14 residues. Here the CDR3 DNA reads TGTGCCAGCGGCCGGGACAGCGGAAATTCACCCCTCCACTTT. This translates into CASGRDSGNSPLHF.

The chain uses TRBV15 and TRBJ2-1; 7 bases are shared with TRBD2. Germline V gives CDR1 LNHNV, CDR2 YYDKDF (reference sequence). There are 15 residues in the CDR3. V lost 0 bases to trimming and J lost 4 bases; unmatched junction nucleotides: 3. As DNA, the CDR3 is TGTGCCACCAGCAGAGATCTAGCGGATTACAATGAGCAGTTCTTC. Residues: CATSRDLADYNEQFF.

The rearrangement links TRBV5-1 to TRBJ2-7, with 9 bases matching TRBD2. CDR1 is SGHRS and CDR2 is YFSETQ in the germline V gene. The CDR3 consists of 16 residues. J lost 4 bases, V lost 4 bases, and 12 bases had no gene match. The CDR3 sequence: CASSRPGGSGSYEQYF. CDR3 coding DNA: TGCGCCAGCAGCCGACCGGGTGGTAGCGGGAGTTACGAGCAGTACTTC. The full variable domain, completed using reference TRBV5-1 and TRBJ2-7, is KAGVTQTPRYLIKTRGQQVTLSCSPISGHRSVSWYQQTPGQGLQFLFEYFSETQRNKGNFPGRFSGRQFSNSRSEMNVSTLELGDSALYLCASSRPGGSGSYEQYFGPGTRLTVT.

The genes are TRBV27 and TRBJ1-1; 9 nucleotides agree with TRBD1. This CDR3 is 14 amino acids long. Germline lookup yields CDR1 MNHEY and CDR2 SMNVEV (reference sequence). Losses at the gene ends were 3 bases for V and 5 bases for J; bases not matched to a gene: 4. The CDR3 sequence is CASSLTGGRTEAFF. The CDR3 bases are TGTGCCAGCAGTTTGACAGGGGGGCGGACTGAAGCTTTCTTT.

Points on this clone: A junction end diverges from the germline sequence, so it may reflect a read error. This rearrangement joins TRBV7-2 to TRBJ2-7; 9 nucleotides align to TRBD2. The CDR3 sequence is 15 residues long. CDR1 SGHTA and CDR2 FQGNSA come from the germline V gene. The CDR3 DNA reads as TGTGCCAGCGCCCTCGGGGGACTGGCGGGAGGGCCGAGGGAGTTC. It yields the protein CASALGGLAGGPREF.

This chain links TRBV14 with TRBJ2-1; 7 bases are shared with TRBD1. Per germline, CDR1 SGHDN and CDR2 FVKESK. The CDR3 sequence is 15 residues long. Losses at the gene ends were 5 bases for V and 7 bases for J; bases not matched to a gene: 11. CDR3 nucleotide sequence: TGTGCCAGCAGCGTTGTGACAGGGTTTGGGAATGAGCAGTTCTTC. Encoded protein: CASSVVTGFGNEQFF.

The chain recombines TRBV4-3 with TRBJ2-3; 9 bases map to TRBD2. Trimming cost V 5 bases and J 0 bases; bases outside gene matches: 15. Germline lookup yields CDR1 LGHNA and CDR2 YSLEER. CDR3 length equals 19 residues. DNA for the CDR3: TGCGCCAGCAGCTTAGGATCCGGGCTAGCGGGGTTTAGCACAGATACGCAGTATTTT. This translates into CASSLGSGLAGFSTDTQYF.

The chain joins TRBV30 to TRBJ1-2; D unresolved. Trimming removed 3 bases at V and 0 bases at J, with 8 bases between. The CDR3 covers 13 residues. Germline CDR1 reads GTSNPN; CDR2 reads SVGIG (reference sequence). For the CDR3, the DNA is TGTGCCTGGAGCTTACAAGCTAACTATGGCTACACCTTC. Its translation is CAWSLQANYGYTF.

The V and J genes are TRBV24-1 and TRBJ1-1, with 12 nucleotides matching TRBD1. V was clipped by 5 bases and J by 3 bases; unmatched bases: 6. The CDR3 length is 16 residues. Germline-derived CDR1 and CDR2 are KGHDR and SFDVKD. In DNA form, the CDR3 reads TGTGCCACCAGTGGGGACAGGGGGCTTCGGGACACTGAAGCTTTCTTT. Protein: CATSGDRGLRDTEAFF.

The chain employs TRBV28 and TRBJ2-7; 11 positions agree with TRBD2. With V trimmed by 8 bases and J by 4 bases, 10 bases remained unmatched. The CDR3 contains 15 residues. Per germline, CDR1 MDHEN and CDR2 SYDVKM. For the CDR3, the DNA is TGTGCCAGCGCTGGCTGGGGACTAGCGGTATACGAGCAGTACTTC. This encodes CASAGWGLAVYEQYF.

CDR3 in amino acids: CASLGEGDEQFF. The CDR3 region has the DNA TGTGCCAGCCTCGGGGAGGGCGATGAGCAGTTCTTC. The chain couples TRBV9 to TRBJ2-1; 7 bases match TRBD2. After removal of 7 bases from V and 8 bases from J, the junction contained 6 bases not matched to a gene. CDR3 length: 12 amino acids. Germline loops: CDR1 SGDLS, CDR2 YYNGEE.

The chain couples TRBV6-6 to TRBJ2-3, with a weak D call TRBD2 (6 bases). The germline gives CDR1 MNHNY, CDR2 SVGAGI (reference sequence). The CDR3 runs to 16 residues. V was cut by 5 bases and J by 6 bases, with 21 bases left in between. The chain's CDR3 is CASSTAGPPLMDTQYF. Written as DNA, the CDR3 is TGTGCCAGCAGTACCGCGGGACCGCCGCTAATGGATACGCAGTATTTT.

This chain links TRBV20-1 with TRBJ2-3, with D uncertain. CDR3 length: 11 residues. V dropped 8 bases and J dropped 4 bases, with 10 bases sitting between them. The germline V gene encodes CDR1 DFQATT and CDR2 SNEGSKA (reference sequence). The chain's CDR3 is CSPAGSDTQYF. CDR3 sequence (DNA): TGCAGTCCAGCCGGGTCAGATACGCAGTATTTT.

The chain employs TRBV3-1 (or the pseudogene TRBV3-2) and TRBJ2-5, with TRBD2 identical over 10 bases. CDR3 size: 16 residues. The junction had 10 bases not matched to a gene; V was cut back by 4 bases and J by 5 bases. Germline V gene sequence: CDR1 LGHDT, CDR2 YNNKEL (reference sequence). The CDR3 loop is CASSLQSLAGLETQYF. CDR3 sequence (DNA): TGTGCCAGCAGCCTCCAATCACTAGCGGGATTGGAGACCCAGTACTTC.

This clone occurred a few times. V and J are TRBV6-4 and TRBJ2-3, with D possibly being TRBD2 (6 bases). V lost 3 bases and J lost 0, with 10 bases in between. Germline V gene lookup returns CDR1 MRHNA and CDR2 SNTAGT. This CDR3 spans 15 amino acids. The CDR3 coding sequence is TGTGCCAGCAGTGAATCGCGGGGAAGCACAGATACGCAGTATTTT. This gives the protein CASSESRGSTDTQYF.

This sequence joins TRBV5-1 and TRBJ2-7, with unresolved D. In germline, CDR1 is SGHRS, CDR2 YFSETQ. The CDR3 is 13 residues long. V was trimmed by 3 bases and J by 4 bases, leaving 11 bases between them. Written as DNA, the CDR3 is TGCGCCAGCAGCTCGCGAAATGTATACGAGCAGTACTTC. Residues: CASSSRNVYEQYF.

Here the CDR3 reads CSVVRGQGLIDTQYF. In nucleotides, the CDR3 is TGCAGCGTTGTCCGTGGACAGGGATTAATAGATACGCAGTATTTT. The rearrangement joins TRBV29-1 to TRBJ2-3, with 8 bases aligning to TRBD1. V was clipped by 4 bases and J by 5 bases; unmatched bases: 11. Germline assignment: CDR1 SQVTM and CDR2 ANQGSEA. The CDR3 loop spans 15 amino acids.

This chain connects TRBV7-2 to TRBJ2-7, with 9 bases lining up with TRBD2. From germline, CDR1 is SGHTA and CDR2 FQGNSA. The CDR3 runs 15 residues. The junction had 7 bases not matched to a gene; V was cut back by 5 bases and J by 2 bases. This chain's CDR3 is CASSLRTSAAYEQYF. The CDR3 nucleotides read TGTGCCAGCAGCCTCCGGACTAGCGCCGCCTACGAGCAGTACTTC.

The chain uses TRBV5-5 and TRBJ2-7; perhaps TRBD2 as D (7 bases). V was clipped by 4 bases and J by 0 bases, with 14 bases between them. CDR1 is SGHKS, CDR2 YYEKEE, per germline (reference sequence). The CDR3 is 15 amino acids. As DNA, the CDR3 is TGTGCCAGCAGCCTCGGGGGGCATATCTCCTACGAGCAGTACTTC. Its protein product is CASSLGGHISYEQYF.

The chain links TRBV7-2 to TRBJ1-5; 7 bases are shared with TRBD1. The CDR3 runs 15 residues. CDR1 SGHTA and CDR2 FQGNSA come from the germline V gene. V lost 2 bases to trimming and J lost 2 bases; unmatched junction nucleotides: 3. The CDR3 here is CASSLRTGGNQPQHF. CDR3 nucleotide sequence: TGTGCCAGCAGCTTACGCACAGGGGGCAATCAGCCCCAGCATTTT.

This sequence joins TRBV3-1 (or the pseudogene TRBV3-2) and TRBJ2-3, with 9 bases that match TRBD2. CDR3 length equals 19 residues. The J segment lost 2 bases and the V segment lost 4 bases, leaving 16 bases of the junction unmatched. Germline CDR1 and CDR2: LGHDT and YNNKEL (reference sequence). This CDR3 is CASSRVAGGPEYPTDTQYF. CDR3 DNA sequence: TGTGCCAGCAGCCGAGTGGCGGGAGGGCCAGAGTACCCCACAGATACGCAGTATTTT.

This clone was seen only once. This rearrangement joins TRBV7-6 to TRBJ2-7, with 13 bases that match TRBD2. The CDR3 is 16 residues long. J was trimmed by 1 base and V by 5 bases; bases with no gene match: 5. Germline CDR1 and CDR2: SGHVS and FNYEAQ. The CDR3 nucleotides read TGTGCCAGCAGCACAAGACTAGCGGGAGGTTCCTACGAGCAGTACTTC. The encoded protein is CASSTRLAGGSYEQYF.